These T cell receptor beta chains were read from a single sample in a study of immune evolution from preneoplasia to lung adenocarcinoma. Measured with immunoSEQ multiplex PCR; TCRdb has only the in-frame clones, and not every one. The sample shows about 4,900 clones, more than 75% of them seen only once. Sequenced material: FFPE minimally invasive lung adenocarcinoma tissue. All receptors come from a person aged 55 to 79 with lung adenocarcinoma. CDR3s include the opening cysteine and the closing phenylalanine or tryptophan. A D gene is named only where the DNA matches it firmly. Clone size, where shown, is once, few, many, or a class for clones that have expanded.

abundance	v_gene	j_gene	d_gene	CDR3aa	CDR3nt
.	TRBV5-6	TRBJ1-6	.	CASSLEIGGSPLHF	TGTGCCAGCAGCTTGGAAATCGGGGGTTCACCCCTCCACTTT
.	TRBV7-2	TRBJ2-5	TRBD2	CASSSPSGGAETQYF	TGTGCCAGCAGCTCCCCTAGCGGGGGGGCAGAGACCCAGTACTTC
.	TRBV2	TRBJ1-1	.	CASRAQVNTEAFF	TGTGCCAGCAGGGCTCAGGTGAACACTGAAGCTTTCTTT
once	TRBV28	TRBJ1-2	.	CASSPFRSGYNYGYTF	TGTGCCAGCAGTCCCTTTAGGTCGGGGTATAACTATGGCTACACCTTC
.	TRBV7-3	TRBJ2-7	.	CASSNPGLQYF	TGTGCCAGCAGCAACCCGGGACTGCAGTACTTC
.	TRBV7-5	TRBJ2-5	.	CASSLLSPGSQETQYF	TGTGCCAGCAGCCTTCTATCCCCAGGGAGTCAAGAGACCCAGTACTTC
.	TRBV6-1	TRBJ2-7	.	CASSEQGRSYEQYF	TGTGCCAGCAGTGAACAGGGCCGCTCCTACGAGCAGTACTTC
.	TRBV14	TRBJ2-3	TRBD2	CASSQEGLAGGLRAIDTQYF	TGTGCCAGCAGCCAAGAGGGCCTAGCGGGGGGACTTCGGGCAATCGATACGCAGTATTTT
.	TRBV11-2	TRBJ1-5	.	CASSLGTGQPQHF	TGTGCCAGCAGCTTAGGGACGGGTCAGCCCCAGCATTTT
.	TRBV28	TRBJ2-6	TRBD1	CASSLSFRTGRSGANVLTF	TGTGCCAGCAGTTTATCCTTTAGGACAGGGCGGTCTGGGGCCAACGTCCTGACTTTC
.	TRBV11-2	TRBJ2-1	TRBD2	CASSLLAGESYNEQFF	TGTGCCAGCAGCTTACTAGCGGGGGAAAGCTACAATGAGCAGTTCTTC
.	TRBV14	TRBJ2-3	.	CASSQDKGRRYF	TGTGCCAGCAGCCAAGATAAGGGGCGGAGGTATTTT
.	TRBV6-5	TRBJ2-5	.	CASSLRELQETQYF	TGTGCCAGCAGTTTACGGGAACTCCAAGAGACCCAGTACTTC
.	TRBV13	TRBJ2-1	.	CASSRQFNEQFF	TGTGCCAGCAGCAGACAGTTTAATGAGCAGTTCTTC
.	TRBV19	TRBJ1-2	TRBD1	CASRDRAINYGYTF	TGTGCCAGTAGGGACAGGGCGATAAACTATGGCTACACCTTC
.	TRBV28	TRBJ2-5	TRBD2	CASTPGASGQETQYF	TGTGCCAGCACCCCCGGGGCTAGCGGCCAAGAGACCCAGTACTTC
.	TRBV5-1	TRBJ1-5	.	CASSLDGFGEPQHF	TGCGCCAGCAGCTTGGACGGTTTCGGCGAGCCCCAGCATTTT
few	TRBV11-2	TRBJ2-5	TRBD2	CASSRPAGGFGETQYF	TGTGCCAGCAGCAGACCAGCGGGGGGCTTCGGAGAGACCCAGTACTTC
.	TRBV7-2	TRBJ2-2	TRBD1	CASRRTGETGELFF	TGTGCCAGCAGACGGACAGGAGAAACCGGGGAGCTGTTTTTT
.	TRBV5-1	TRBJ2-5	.	CASSLAGVGETQYF	TGCGCCAGCAGCTTGGCAGGGGTGGGGGAGACCCAGTACTTC
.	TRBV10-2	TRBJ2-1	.	CASSESGQGEQFF	TGCGCCAGCAGTGAGTCGGGACAAGGGGAGCAGTTCTTC
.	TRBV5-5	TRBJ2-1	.	CASSPEGTGNEQFF	TGTGCCAGCAGCCCAGAAGGAACAGGGAATGAGCAGTTCTTC
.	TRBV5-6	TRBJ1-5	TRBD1	CASSRGQGAKQPQHF	TGTGCCAGCAGCCGCGGACAGGGGGCTAAGCAGCCCCAGCATTTT